A selection of T cell receptor beta chains follows, all from one sample in a study of blood T cell repertoires in COVID-19. The protocol was immunoSEQ multiplex PCR, while the TCRdb copy is restricted to in-frame clones and leaves out a portion. The sample lists some 100,000 clones, about 90% occurring once. Sequenced material: peripheral blood. The receptors derive from a man aged 45-65 years with COVID-19, enrolled during active disease. Each CDR3 is given with its conserved first and last residue. A D gene is named only where the DNA matches it firmly. Only part of the rows carry a size: once, few, many, or a class if the clone is expanded.

TRBJ1-2 . TRBV5-5 . 14 TGTGCCAGCAGCTTGCCAGGGAAGGCCTATGGCTACACCTTC CASSLPGKAYGYTF
TRBJ1-2 . TRBV28 . 15 TGTGCCAGCAGTCTCACTAGGGGGTACGGGTATGGCTACACCTTC CASSLTRGYGYGYTF
TRBJ1-3 . TRBV5-1 . 16 TGCGCCAGCAGCTTGCGGGAGGCAGGGTCTGGAAACACCATATATTTT CASSLREAGSGNTIYF
TRBJ2-2 TRBD1 TRBV6-5 . 13 TGTGCCAGCAGTTTCCGGGACAGGAAAGAGCTGTTTTTT CASSFRDRKELFF
TRBJ1-3 . TRBV27 . 13 TGTGCCAGCAGCAGGACAGCTGGAAACACCATATATTTT CASSRTAGNTIYF
TRBJ1-5 . TRBV15 . 15 TGTGCCACCAGCACTCCAGTACAGGTCTATCAGCCCCAGCATTTT CATSTPVQVYQPQHF
TRBJ2-7 . TRBV29-1 . 13 TGCAGCGTTGGAACAAACAGGGACGGCGAGCAGTACTTC CSVGTNRDGEQYF
TRBJ1-1 TRBD1 TRBV9 . 15 TGTGCCAGCAGCCCTAATCCAGGGGGGAACACTGAAGCTTTCTTT CASSPNPGGNTEAFF
TRBJ1-5 . TRBV5-6 . 13 TGTGCCAGCAGCTTGAGGAGTATTCAGCCCCAGCATTTT CASSLRSIQPQHF
TRBJ1-1 TRBD1 TRBV30 . 14 TGTGCCTGGAATCGGGACAGGGGGCGGACTGAAGCTTTCTTT CAWNRDRGRTEAFF
TRBJ1-2 TRBD1 TRBV30 . 13 TGTGCCTGGAGTTACAGGGGTAACTATGGCTACACCTTC CAWSYRGNYGYTF
TRBJ1-6 TRBD1 TRBV27 . 15 TGTGCCAGCAGTTTCCGGGACAGGGGTCATTCACCCCTCCACTTT CASSFRDRGHSPLHF
TRBJ1-6 . TRBV11-2 . 15 TGTGCCAGCAGCCCCAAATCTCAGGGTGGATCACCCCTCCACTTT CASSPKSQGGSPLHF
TRBJ2-3 . TRBV9 . 14 TGTGCCAGCAGCGTGGGCCAATTGCCCTCTACGCAGTATTTT CASSVGQLPSTQYF
TRBJ2-5 TRBD2 TRBV3-1/TRBV3-2 . 15 TGTGCCAGCAGCCCCCCGGGGCGGGGGTGGGAGACCCAGTACTTC CASSPPGRGWETQYF
TRBJ2-7 TRBD1 TRBV30 once 13 TGTGCCTTTCGACAGGGGGCCAGGTACGAGCAGTACTTC CAFRQGARYEQYF
TRBJ2-7 TRBD1 TRBV5-4 few 15 TGTGCCAGCAGCACTCACGACAGGGGGCGGAACGAGCAGTACTTC CASSTHDRGRNEQYF
TRBJ1-1 TRBD1 TRBV2 . 13 TGTGCCAGCAAAGGGGGCATGAACACTGAAGCTTTCTTT CASKGGMNTEAFF
TRBJ2-3 TRBD2 TRBV9 . 16 TGTGCCAGCAGCGTAGGCCCAGCGGGGGGCACAGATACGCAGTATTTT CASSVGPAGGTDTQYF
TRBJ2-7 TRBD1 TRBV7-3 . 13 TGTGCCAGCAGCACTGGGACAGGGGGCGAGCAGTACTTC CASSTGTGGEQYF
TRBJ2-5 TRBD2 TRBV5-1 . 14 TGCGCCAGCAGTTTAAGGACTAGCGGGGGGACCCAGTACTTC CASSLRTSGGTQYF
TRBJ2-2 . TRBV9 few 14 TGTGCCAGCAGCGTAGGACAGTCGCACGGGGAGCTGTTTTTT CASSVGQSHGELFF
TRBJ2-1 TRBD2 TRBV7-3 . 15 TGTGCCAGCAGCTCCCTAGCGGGGGCCTTAAATGAGCAGTTCTTC CASSSLAGALNEQFF
TRBJ2-7 TRBD1 TRBV4-1 . 14 TGCGCCAGCAGCCAAGGGGACAGGGGTGGGGAGCAGTACTTC CASSQGDRGGEQYF
TRBJ2-5 . TRBV6-5 . 15 TGTGCCAGCAGTTCCCGACAGGTCCTACAAGAGACCCAGTACTTC CASSSRQVLQETQYF
TRBJ2-7 . TRBV2 . 13 TGTGCCAGGGGGCGTCAGGGTATGGGCGAGCAGTACTTC CARGRQGMGEQYF
TRBJ1-3 TRBD1 TRBV6-1 . 16 TGTGCCAGCAGTGAGACGGGACAGGGTACTGGAAACACCATATATTTT CASSETGQGTGNTIYF
TRBJ1-1 TRBD1 TRBV5-1 . 14 TGCGCCAGCAGCTTGGGACAGGGGAGCACTGAAGCTTTCTTT CASSLGQGSTEAFF
TRBJ1-2 . TRBV2 . 15 TGTGCCAGCAGTGAAGTGGGGGGAGTCGGGAGTGGCTACACCTTC CASSEVGGVGSGYTF
TRBJ1-4 . TRBV5-4 . 14 TGTGCCAGCAGCTTGGCCTCCGGAGATGAAAAACTGTTTTTT CASSLASGDEKLFF
TRBJ2-2 . TRBV3-1/TRBV3-2 . 15 TGTGCCAGCAGCCAAGCGGGGATGAACACCGGGGAGCTGTTTTTT CASSQAGMNTGELFF
TRBJ1-5 . TRBV6-1 . 13 TGTGCCAGCAACAGGGATGGCAATCAGCCCCAGCATTTT CASNRDGNQPQHF
TRBJ1-1 . TRBV20-1 . 13 TGCAGTGCTAGTTCAGGGCTACAGACTGAAGCTTTCTTT CSASSGLQTEAFF
TRBJ2-7 TRBD1 TRBV18 . 15 TGTGCCAGCTCACCACAAGACAGGGGAAGATACGAGCAGTACTTC CASSPQDRGRYEQYF
TRBJ1-3 . TRBV19 . 16 TGTGCCAGTACGGCGCCAAAAACAGGGACTGGAAACACCATATATTTT CASTAPKTGTGNTIYF
TRBJ2-7 . TRBV5-1 . 17 TGCGCCAGCAGCCTCGGGGTAGCGGCGGGTATTCTCTACGAGCAGTACTTC CASSLGVAAGILYEQYF
TRBJ1-1 . TRBV9 . 14 TGTGCCAGCAGCCCCCAGTCAGGGGTCACTGAAGCTTTCTTT CASSPQSGVTEAFF
TRBJ2-7 . TRBV2 . 14 TGTGCCAGCAGGGGGGGTAACGTACCCTACGAGCAGTACTTC CASRGGNVPYEQYF
TRBJ1-5 . TRBV28 once 15 TGTGCCAGCAGTCCCCGGGGGGGTAGCAATCAGCCCCAGCATTTT CASSPRGGSNQPQHF
TRBJ2-5 TRBD1 TRBV5-1 . 15 TGCGCCAGCAGCCCGGGACAGGGGGTCCAAGAGACCCAGTACTTC CASSPGQGVQETQYF
TRBJ2-5 . TRBV9 . 16 TGTGCCAGCAGCGTAACCCCGGGACAATCTGGAGAGACCCAGTACTTC CASSVTPGQSGETQYF
TRBJ2-7 . TRBV6-5 . 13 TGTGCCAGCAGTCCCTGGGGCCTCGGGGAGCAGTACTTC CASSPWGLGEQYF
TRBJ2-1 TRBD2 TRBV24-1 . 18 TGTGCCACCAGTGATTCTAGGGGGACTAGCGGGGGGTACAATGAGCAGTTCTTC CATSDSRGTSGGYNEQFF
TRBJ1-6 . TRBV4-1 . 16 TGCGCCAGCAGCCAAGAGGGGGGCTCCTATAATTCACCCCTCCACTTT CASSQEGGSYNSPLHF
TRBJ1-2 . TRBV9 . 15 TGTGCCAGCAGCGCCGGGACAATTCCTAACTATGGCTACACCTTC CASSAGTIPNYGYTF